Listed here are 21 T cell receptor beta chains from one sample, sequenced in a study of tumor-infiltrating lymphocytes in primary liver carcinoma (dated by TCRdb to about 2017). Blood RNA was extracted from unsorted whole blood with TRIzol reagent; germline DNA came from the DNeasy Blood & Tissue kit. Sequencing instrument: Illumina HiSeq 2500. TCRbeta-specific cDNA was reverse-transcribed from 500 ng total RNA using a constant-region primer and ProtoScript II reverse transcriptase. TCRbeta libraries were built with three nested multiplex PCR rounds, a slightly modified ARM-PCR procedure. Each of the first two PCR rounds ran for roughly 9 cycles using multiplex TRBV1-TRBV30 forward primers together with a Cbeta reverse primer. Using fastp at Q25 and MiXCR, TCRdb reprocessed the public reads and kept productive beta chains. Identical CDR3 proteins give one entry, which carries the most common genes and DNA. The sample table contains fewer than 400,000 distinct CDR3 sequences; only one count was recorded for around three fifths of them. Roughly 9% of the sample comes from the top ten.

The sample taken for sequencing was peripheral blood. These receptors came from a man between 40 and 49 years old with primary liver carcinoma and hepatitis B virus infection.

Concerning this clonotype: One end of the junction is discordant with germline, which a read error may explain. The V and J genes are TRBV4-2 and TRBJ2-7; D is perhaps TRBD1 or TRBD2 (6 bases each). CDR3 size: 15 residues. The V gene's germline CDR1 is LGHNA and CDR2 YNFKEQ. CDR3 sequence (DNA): TGTGTCAGCAGCCCCGGGGGCGGGACAACCTACGAGGAGTACTTC. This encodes CVSSPGGGTTYEEYF.

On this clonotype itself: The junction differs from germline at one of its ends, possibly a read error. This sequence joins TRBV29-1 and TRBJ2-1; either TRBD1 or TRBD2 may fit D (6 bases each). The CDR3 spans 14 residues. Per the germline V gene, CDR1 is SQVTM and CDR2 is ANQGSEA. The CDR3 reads CSVRGGGSCNEQLF. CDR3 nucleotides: TGCAGCGTTCGAGGGGGAGGTTCCTGCAATGAGCAGCTCTTC.

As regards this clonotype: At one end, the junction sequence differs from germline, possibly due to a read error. This CDR3 reads CASNQDSASSYNEQFF. CDR3 nucleotide sequence: TGTGCCAGCAACCAAGACTCGGCGAGCTCCTACAATGAGCAGTTCTTC. The V and J genes are TRBV4-2 and TRBJ2-1; D is undetermined. CDR3 length equals 16 residues. Germline V CDR1 and CDR2: LGHNA, YNFKEQ.

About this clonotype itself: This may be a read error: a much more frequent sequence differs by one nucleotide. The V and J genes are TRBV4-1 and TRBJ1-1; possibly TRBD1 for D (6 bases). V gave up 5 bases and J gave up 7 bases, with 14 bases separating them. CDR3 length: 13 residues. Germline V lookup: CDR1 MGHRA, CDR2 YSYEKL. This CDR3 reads CASSRDPGVEAFF. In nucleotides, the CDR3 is TGCGCCAGCAGCAGGGACCCAGGGGTTGAAGCTTTCTTT.

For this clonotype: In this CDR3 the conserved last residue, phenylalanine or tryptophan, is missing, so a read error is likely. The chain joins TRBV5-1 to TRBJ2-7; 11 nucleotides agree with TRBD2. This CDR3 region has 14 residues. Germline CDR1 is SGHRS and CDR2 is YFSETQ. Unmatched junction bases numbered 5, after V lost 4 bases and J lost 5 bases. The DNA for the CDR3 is TGCGCCAGCAGCCAGACTAGCGGGATCGACGAGCAGTACCTC. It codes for CASSQTSGIDEQYL.

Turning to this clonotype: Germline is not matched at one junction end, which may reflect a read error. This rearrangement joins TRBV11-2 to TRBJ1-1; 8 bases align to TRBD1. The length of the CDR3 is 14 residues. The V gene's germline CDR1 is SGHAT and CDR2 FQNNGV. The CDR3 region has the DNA TGTGCCAGCCTCCTACAGGGGGAAGACCCTGAAGCTCTCTTT. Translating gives CASLLQGEDPEALF.

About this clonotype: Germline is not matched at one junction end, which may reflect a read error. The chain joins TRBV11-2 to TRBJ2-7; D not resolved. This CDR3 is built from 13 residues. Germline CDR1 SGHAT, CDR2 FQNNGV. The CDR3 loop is CASGLDRPYEQCF. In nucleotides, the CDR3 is TGTGCCAGCGGCTTAGACCGCCCCTACGAGCAGTGCTTC.

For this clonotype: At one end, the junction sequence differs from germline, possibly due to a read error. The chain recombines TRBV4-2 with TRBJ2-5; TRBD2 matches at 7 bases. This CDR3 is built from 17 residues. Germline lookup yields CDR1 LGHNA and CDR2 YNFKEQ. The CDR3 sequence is CASSQAAGTFGGETQYF. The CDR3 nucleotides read TGCGCCAGCAGCCAGGCAGCGGGAACCTTCGGTGGAGAGACTCAGTACTTC.

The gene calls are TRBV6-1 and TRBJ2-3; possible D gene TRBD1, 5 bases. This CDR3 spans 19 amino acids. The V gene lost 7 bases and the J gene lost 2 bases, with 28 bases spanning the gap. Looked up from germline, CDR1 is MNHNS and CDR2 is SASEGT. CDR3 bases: TGTGCCAGCATAAGGGGCGGATTCCCCTCACTGTCCTTCACAGATACGCAGTATTTT. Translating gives CASIRGGFPSLSFTDTQYF.

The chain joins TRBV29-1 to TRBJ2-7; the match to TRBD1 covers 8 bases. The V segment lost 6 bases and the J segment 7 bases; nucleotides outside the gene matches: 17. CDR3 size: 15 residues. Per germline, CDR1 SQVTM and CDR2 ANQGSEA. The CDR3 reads CSVKGPGQGAGEQYF. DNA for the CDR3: TGCAGCGTCAAAGGCCCGGGGCAGGGGGCAGGAGAGCAGTACTTC.

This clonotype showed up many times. The CDR3 protein is CASSPPTPTGWETQYF. As DNA, the CDR3 is TGTGCCAGCAGTCCCCCTACCCCGACAGGTTGGGAGACCCAGTACTTC. The chain carries TRBV28 and TRBJ2-5; D may be TRBD1 (6 bases). The V end lost 5 bases, the J end lost 5 bases, and 21 bases lay between the germline ends. The CDR3 spans 16 residues. The germline V gene has CDR1 MDHEN and CDR2 SYDVKM.

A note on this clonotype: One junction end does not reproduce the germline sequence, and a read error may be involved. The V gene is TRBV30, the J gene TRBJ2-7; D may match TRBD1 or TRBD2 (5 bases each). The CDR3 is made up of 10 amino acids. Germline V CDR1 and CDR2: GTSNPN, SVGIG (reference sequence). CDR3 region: CTWGSYEQYF. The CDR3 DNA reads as TGTACCTGGGGGTCCTACGAGCAGTACTTC.

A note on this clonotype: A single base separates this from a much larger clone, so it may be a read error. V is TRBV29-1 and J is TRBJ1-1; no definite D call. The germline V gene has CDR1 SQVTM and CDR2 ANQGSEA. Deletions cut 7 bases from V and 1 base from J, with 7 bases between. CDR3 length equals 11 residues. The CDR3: CSAEQNTEAFF. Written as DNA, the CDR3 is TGCAGCGCCGAGCAGAACACTGAAGCTTTCTTT.

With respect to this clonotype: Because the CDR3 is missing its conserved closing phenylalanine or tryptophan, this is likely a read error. The CDR3 DNA sequence: TGTGCCAGCAGCCTCATGGGACAGCAGTGGACTGAAGCTTTCTTA. Amino acid sequence: CASSLMGQQWTEAFL. V gene TRBV11-1 combines with J gene TRBJ1-1, with 7 bases matching TRBD1. The CDR3 loop spans 15 amino acids. With 5 bases clipped from V and 5 bases from J, the junction kept 11 bases outside the gene matches. CDR1 SGHAT and CDR2 FQDESV come from the germline V gene (reference sequence).

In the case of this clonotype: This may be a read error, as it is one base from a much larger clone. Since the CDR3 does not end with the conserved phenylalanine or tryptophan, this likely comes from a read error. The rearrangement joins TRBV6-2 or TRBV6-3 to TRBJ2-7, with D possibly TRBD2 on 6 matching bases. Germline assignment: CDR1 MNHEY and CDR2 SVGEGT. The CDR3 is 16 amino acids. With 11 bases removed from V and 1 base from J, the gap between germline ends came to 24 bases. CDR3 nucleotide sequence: TGTGCCTCAACGCCCTCCCGGGACTTAACTTCCTACGAGCAGTACTTA. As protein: CASTPSRDLTSYEQYL.

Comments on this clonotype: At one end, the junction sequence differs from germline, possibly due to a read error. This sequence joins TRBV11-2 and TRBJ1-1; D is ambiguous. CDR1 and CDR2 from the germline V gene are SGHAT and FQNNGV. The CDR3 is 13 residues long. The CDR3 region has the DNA TGTGCCAACAGCCTCGATGGAGGCACTGAAGCTTTCTTT. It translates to CANSLDGGTEAFF.

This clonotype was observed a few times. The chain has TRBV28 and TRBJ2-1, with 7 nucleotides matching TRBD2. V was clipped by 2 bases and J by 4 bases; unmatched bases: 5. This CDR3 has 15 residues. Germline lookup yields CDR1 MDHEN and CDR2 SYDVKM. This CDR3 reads CASSLRRELYNEQFF. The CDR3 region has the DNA TGTGCCAGCAGTTTACGGCGGGAGTTGTACAATGAGCAGTTCTTC.

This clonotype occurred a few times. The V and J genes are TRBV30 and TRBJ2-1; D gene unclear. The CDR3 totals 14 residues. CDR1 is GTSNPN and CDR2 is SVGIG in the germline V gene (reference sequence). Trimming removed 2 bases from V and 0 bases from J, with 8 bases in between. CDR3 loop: CAWSRPSSYNEQFF. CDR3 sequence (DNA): TGTGCCTGGAGTCGGCCGAGCTCCTACAATGAGCAGTTCTTC.

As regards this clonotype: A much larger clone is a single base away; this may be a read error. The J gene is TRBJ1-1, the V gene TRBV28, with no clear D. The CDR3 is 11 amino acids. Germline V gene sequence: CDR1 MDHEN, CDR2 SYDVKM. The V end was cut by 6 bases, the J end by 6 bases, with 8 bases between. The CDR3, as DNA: TGTGCCAGCAGAGAGAAGCCTGAAGCTTTCTTT. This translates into CASREKPEAFF.

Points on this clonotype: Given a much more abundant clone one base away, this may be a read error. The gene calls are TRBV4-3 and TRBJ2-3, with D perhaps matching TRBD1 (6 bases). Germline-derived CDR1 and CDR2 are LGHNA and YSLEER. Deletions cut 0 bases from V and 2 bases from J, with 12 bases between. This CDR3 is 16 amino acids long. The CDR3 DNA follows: TGCGCCAGCAGCCAAGACCGACAGGCCTCCACAGATACGCAGTATTTT. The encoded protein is CASSQDRQASTDTQYF.

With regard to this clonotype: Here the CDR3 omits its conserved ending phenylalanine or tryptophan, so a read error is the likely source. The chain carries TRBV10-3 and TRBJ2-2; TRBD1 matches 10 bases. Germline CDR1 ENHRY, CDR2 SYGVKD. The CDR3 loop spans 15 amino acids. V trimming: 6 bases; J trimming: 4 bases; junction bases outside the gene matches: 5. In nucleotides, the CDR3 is TGTGCCATCAGCCTAGGACAGGGGGGCACCGGGGAGCTGTTTTTG. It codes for CAISLGQGGTGELFL.